This TCR beta chain came from a study of control samples from healthy donors and cancer patients. The protocol was immunoSEQ multiplex PCR, while the TCRdb copy is restricted to in-frame clones and leaves out a portion. The data hold 400,000 to 500,000 clones, with around nine tenths observed a single time. The CDR3 totals 15 residues. CDR1 is SGDLS and CDR2 is YYNGEE in the germline V gene. The trim removed 4 bases at V and 8 bases at J, leaving 11 bases unmatched. The TCR sequence derives from a middle-aged man with head and neck cancer. The rearrangement joins TRBV9 to TRBJ2-1, with 8 positions matching TRBD2. The sample comprised PBMCs. This chain's CDR3 is CASSSGGLKGDEQFF. For the CDR3, the DNA is TGTGCCAGCAGCTCGGGGGGGTTGAAGGGTGATGAGCAGTTCTTC.